The clone carrying this T cell receptor beta chain was detected a few times. Trimming removed 5 bases at V and 7 bases at J, with 15 bases between. Germline CDR1 SNHLY, CDR2 FYNNEI. CDR3 size: 13 residues. Clinical symptoms, serum thyroxine and TRAb, thyroid ultrasound and orbital computed tomography were used for the diagnoses. Amplification of TCR beta CDR3 regions used RNA as the template. The primer set for the first-round RT-PCR of the TCR CDR3 was HTBI. Using its own MiXCR run on the multiplex PCR reads, TCRdb lists one record per CDR3 protein. The sample consists of approximately 600,000 distinct CDR3 sequences, about 20% of them appearing once. This sample is part of a study of T cells in Graves' hyperthyroidism and ophthalmopathy.

This chain connects TRBV2 to TRBJ2-7, with D possibly matching TRBD2 (6 bases). The sequence derives from a man aged 25-45 years with Graves' ophthalmopathy. The sample comprised blood. DNA for the CDR3: TGTGCCAGCAGTTCCGGGAGAGTGAGGGAGCAGTACTTC. Translation: CASSSGRVREQYF.